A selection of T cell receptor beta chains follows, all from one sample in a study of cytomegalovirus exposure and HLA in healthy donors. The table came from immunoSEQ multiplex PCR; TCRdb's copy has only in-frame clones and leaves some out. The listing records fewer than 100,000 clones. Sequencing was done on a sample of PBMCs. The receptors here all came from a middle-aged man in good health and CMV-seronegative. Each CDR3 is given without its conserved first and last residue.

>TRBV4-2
ASSQEGAGDQPQH
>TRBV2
ASNPSADYEQY
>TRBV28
ASSFSRNYNEQF
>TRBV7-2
ASSLGGGAYEQY
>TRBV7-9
ASSLGFSSGEEAEAF
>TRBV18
ASSPPSGGQYTEAF
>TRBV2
ASRSTSGVYEQY
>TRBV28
ASSLSTRNYGYT
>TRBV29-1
SVLTRVAGVRADTQY
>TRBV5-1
ASSLPSLSSGANVLT
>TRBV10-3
AIGDRQGANTEAF
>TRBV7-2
ASSLEAGGLYEQY
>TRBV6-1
ASSEAQHRGNEQF
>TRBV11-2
ASSLDRGTGELF
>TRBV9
ASSSPPFPRENTEAF
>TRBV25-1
ASSELGADSNQPQH
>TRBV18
ASSPGRDQPQH
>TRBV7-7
ASSPDTGYEQY
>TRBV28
ASSLDSGGAPDTQY
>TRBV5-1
ASSWEGTRGRFYNEQF
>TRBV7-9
ASSAGPLDGNTIY
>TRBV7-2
ASSSQSGGYEQY
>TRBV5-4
ASSITGLAGTEQY
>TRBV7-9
ASSSGTSLEG
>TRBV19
ASSIVGRVGQPQH
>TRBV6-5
ASSYLRAAYEQY
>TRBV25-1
ASSEQGDTQY
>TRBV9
ASSVGAPRQDTQY
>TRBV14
ASSRGGPNEQF
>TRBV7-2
ASSPGTDGGQTQY
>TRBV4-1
ASSQDPVVRLGTSSYEQY
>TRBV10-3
AISRDINQPQH
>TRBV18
ASRDKGVYEQY
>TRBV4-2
ASSQDYFEGAGANVLT
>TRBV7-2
ASSLKPNYGYT
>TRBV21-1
ASSKPADRANTEAF